The 27 T cell receptor beta chains presented below share a single source sample, sequenced in a study of T cell repertoires in cytomegalovirus infection. TCRdb recomputed calls from the reads with MiXCR, one row per CDR3 protein. The sample carries about 920,000 distinct CDR3 sequences, less than 35% recorded once. These TCRs are of unknown antigen specificity. Sequencing was performed on cultured CD8+ T cells from PBMCs, taken from culture after CMV antigen stimulation. All receptors derive from a human donor in good health (CMV status not recorded). Some clones in this sample may be carry-over from other donors' samples.

This chain uses TRBV12-3 or TRBV12-4 with TRBJ2-7, with 7 bases identical to TRBD1. The CDR3 consists of 15 residues. V lost 6 bases to trimming and J lost 4 bases; unmatched junction nucleotides: 12. The CDR3 region is CASSEPGQSEYEQYF. The CDR3 coding sequence is TGTGCCAGCAGCGAACCGGGACAGAGTGAATACGAGCAGTACTTC.

This clonotype was seen at least ten times. The chain uses TRBV27 and TRBJ2-1; 11 bases align to TRBD1. Germline lookup yields CDR1 MNHEY and CDR2 SMNVEV (reference sequence). This CDR3 has 15 residues. Trimming removed 6 bases from V and 5 bases from J; junction bases left unmatched: 6. The CDR3 DNA sequence: TGTGCCAGCAGCCCCGGGACAGGGGGGCACAATGAGCAGTTCTTC. As protein: CASSPGTGGHNEQFF.

Only one count was recorded for this clonotype. The rearrangement joins TRBV5-1 to TRBJ1-1; a possible D gene is TRBD1 (5 bases). The CDR3 is 15 residues long. Germline CDR1 and CDR2: SGHRS and YFSETQ. V gave up 2 bases and J gave up 5 bases, with 16 bases separating them. CDR3 DNA: TGCGCCAGCAGCTTCGGGACCACAGATGGGACTGAAGCTTTCTTT. It encodes CASSFGTTDGTEAFF.

V gene TRBV15 combines with J gene TRBJ2-1; 9 positions agree with TRBD1. Unmatched junction bases numbered 13, after V lost 4 bases and J lost 12 bases. Germline V CDR1 and CDR2: LNHNV, YYDKDF (reference sequence). This CDR3 region has 15 residues. The CDR3 nucleotides are TGTGCCACCAGCAAAAGAGGACAGGGGCCGGAGGGGCAGTTCTTC. This translates into CATSKRGQGPEGQFF.

The gene calls are TRBV6-8 and TRBJ2-3; D not resolved. Per germline, CDR1 MNHGY and CDR2 SAAAGT. The CDR3 is 15 residues long. Deletions cut 10 bases from V and 5 bases from J, with 22 bases between. This CDR3 reads CANRPRSAARDTQYF. CDR3 nucleotide sequence: TGTGCCAACAGACCTAGATCCGCTGCACGAGATACGCAGTATTTT.

This clonotype was observed a few times. One end of the junction varies from germline; a read error may be responsible. CDR3 nucleotide sequence: TGTGCTAGCAGCTTAACGGACACTGGGCCTTACTACAATGAGCAGTTCTTC. Its translation is CASSLTDTGPYYNEQFF. The chain couples TRBV7-6 to TRBJ2-1; D possibly corresponds to TRBD1 (5 bases). The CDR3 spans 17 residues. Per the germline V gene, CDR1 is SGHVS and CDR2 is FNYEAQ.

A remark on this clonotype: One end of the junction varies from germline; a read error may be responsible. The rearrangement joins TRBV27 to TRBJ1-2; D not certain. The CDR3 runs to 13 residues. Germline V gene data show CDR1 as MNHEY and CDR2 as SMNVEV (reference sequence). The CDR3 reads CAGSRKALYRYTF. CDR3 nucleotide sequence: TGTGCCGGCAGCCGCAAGGCGCTCTATCGCTACACCTTC.

This clonotype was recorded only once. This chain joins TRBV6-6 and TRBJ1-4; D remains ambiguous. The CDR3 covers 16 residues. Germline CDR1 MNHNY, CDR2 SVGAGI (reference sequence). The V end lost 6 bases, the J end lost 2 bases, and 16 bases lay between the germline ends. CDR3 nucleotides: TGTGCCAGCAGGCAACTCATCCGGGAGACTAATGAAAAACTGTTTTTT. This gives the protein CASRQLIRETNEKLFF.

This chain joins TRBV29-1 and TRBJ1-1; 7 bases line up with TRBD1. CDR3 length equals 15 residues. V lost 5 bases and J lost 4; bases outside the gene matches: 13. In germline, CDR1 is SQVTM, CDR2 ANQGSEA. DNA of the CDR3: TGCAGCGTTACAGGGAAGGTTTGGGACAGCACTGAAGCTTTCTTT. Translating gives CSVTGKVWDSTEAFF.

The chain has TRBV6-5 and TRBJ2-7, with D unresolved. CDR3 length: 14 amino acids. Trimming removed 2 bases from V and 7 bases from J, with 15 bases in between. CDR1 and CDR2 from the germline V gene are MNHEY and SVGAGI. As DNA, the CDR3 is TGTGCCAGCAGTTACACCGAGGCCGAGAGGGAGCAGTACTTC. This sequence encodes CASSYTEAEREQYF.

The chain combines TRBV2 with TRBJ1-3, with no clear D. The germline gives CDR1 SNHLY, CDR2 FYNNEI. Between the trimmed V and J ends, which lost 4 bases and 0 bases, there was a span of 16 bases. The CDR3 has 17 amino acids. The CDR3 region is CASSVIGTASSGNTIYF. In DNA, the CDR3 is TGTGCCAGCAGTGTGATTGGTACAGCGAGCTCTGGAAACACCATATATTTT.

The rearrangement links TRBV5-1 to TRBJ1-1; D is undetermined. Looked up from germline, CDR1 is SGHRS and CDR2 is YFSETQ. V lost 3 bases, J lost 3 bases, and 21 bases lay in between. CDR3 length: 17 amino acids. In DNA form, the CDR3 reads TGCGCCAGCAGCTCTCCAAGAGTCGGCGGCGGGGACACTGAAGCTTTCTTT. This translates into CASSSPRVGGGDTEAFF.

This clonotype was observed a handful of times. The chain carries TRBV2 and TRBJ2-7; TRBD2 matches 9 bases. The ends lost 9 bases at V and 4 bases at J; junction bases unmatched: 13. CDR1 is SNHLY and CDR2 is FYNNEI in the germline V gene. This CDR3 is built from 15 residues. CDR3 nucleotides: TGTGCCAGGAACCCTGGGACTAGCATCTCGTACGAGCAGTACGTC. Translating it yields CARNPGTSISYEQYV.

The rearrangement joins TRBV20-1 to TRBJ2-5; 7 bases are a match to TRBD2. V dropped 0 bases and J dropped 3; count of bases not matched to a gene: 1. Germline lookup yields CDR1 DFQATT and CDR2 SNEGSKA (reference sequence). CDR3 length: 13 amino acids. This CDR3 reads CSARELAEETQYF. DNA for the CDR3: TGCAGTGCTAGAGAGCTAGCGGAAGAGACCCAGTACTTC.

The V and J genes are TRBV4-1 and TRBJ2-3; 7 bases align to TRBD2. Trimming took 0 bases from V and 15 from J; bases not matched to a gene: 9. The CDR3 contains 13 residues. Per the germline V gene, CDR1 is MGHRA and CDR2 is YSYEKL. The CDR3 reads CASSQEQLRDYYF. CDR3 sequence (DNA): TGCGCCAGCAGCCAAGAGCAACTCCGGGACTACTATTTT.

There are many counts of this clonotype. The chain is built from TRBV7-8 and TRBJ2-1, with a possible D match to TRBD2 (7 bases). The V end lost 1 base, the J end lost 9 bases, and 13 bases lay between the germline ends. This CDR3 spans 14 amino acids. Germline loops: CDR1 SGHVS, CDR2 FQNEAQ. This CDR3 reads CASSLVGGHVEQFF. In nucleotides, the CDR3 is TGTGCCAGCAGCTTAGTCGGGGGGCACGTTGAGCAGTTCTTC.

The chain recombines TRBV27 with TRBJ2-1; TRBD2 matches at 8 bases. Per germline, CDR1 MNHEY and CDR2 SMNVEV (reference sequence). Trimming took 3 bases from V and 6 from J; bases not matched to a gene: 7. There are 15 residues in the CDR3. This chain's CDR3 is CASSFASGGFNEQFF. The CDR3 DNA is TGTGCCAGCAGTTTTGCCAGCGGGGGTTTCAATGAGCAGTTCTTC.

The chain joins TRBV6-6 to TRBJ1-1; a weak D match, TRBD1 (6 bases). The germline V gene encodes CDR1 MNHNY and CDR2 SVGAGI (reference sequence). Trimming took 0 bases from V and 8 from J, leaving 10 bases between them. This CDR3 has 13 amino acids. The CDR3 sequence: CASSYSGGAEAFF. Written as DNA, the CDR3 is TGTGCCAGCAGTTACTCGGGGGGCGCCGAAGCTTTCTTT.

The chain links TRBV19 to TRBJ2-2, with TRBD2 matching over 12 bases. The CDR3 sequence is 18 residues long. J gave up 3 bases and V 5 bases, and 10 bases lay outside the gene matches. Germline CDR1 is LNHDA and CDR2 is SQIVND (reference sequence). The CDR3 sequence is CASSPPIGLAGHTGELFF. The CDR3 DNA is TGTGCCAGTAGTCCCCCGATTGGACTAGCGGGGCACACCGGGGAGCTGTTTTTT. The full variable domain, rest sourced from reference TRBV19 and TRBJ2-2, is DGGITQSPKYLFRKEGQNVTLSCEQNLNHDAMYWYRQDPGQGLRLIYYSQIVNDFQKGDIAEGYSVSREKKESFPLTVTSAQKNPTAFYLCASSPPIGLAGHTGELFFGEGSRLTVL.

The table lists this clonotype with a few counts. This chain links TRBV5-4 with TRBJ2-1, with 9 nucleotides matching TRBD1. The CDR3 runs 15 residues. The germline gives CDR1 SGHNT, CDR2 YYREEE (reference sequence). The ends lost 4 bases at V and 8 bases at J; junction bases unmatched: 10. CDR3 nucleotide sequence: TGTGCCAGCAGCGCCCCGGGACAGGGTTGGTATGAGCAGTTCTTC. Amino acids: CASSAPGQGWYEQFF.

This clonotype appeared a single time. The chain employs TRBV4-1 and TRBJ2-1; maybe TRBD2 (5 bases). V was cut by 3 bases and J by 2 bases, with 11 bases left in between. The CDR3 sequence is 15 residues long. Germline lookup yields CDR1 MGHRA and CDR2 YSYEKL. The CDR3 nucleotides are TGCGCCAGCAGCCATTCTACCGGGACCTACAATGAGCAGTTCTTC. It yields the protein CASSHSTGTYNEQFF.

This clonotype was seen only a few times. V is TRBV27 and J is TRBJ1-6, with no clear D. Germline V gene data show CDR1 as MNHEY and CDR2 as SMNVEV (reference sequence). Trimming pared 7 bases from V and 5 bases from J, leaving 12 bases between. This CDR3 contains 14 residues. The CDR3 nucleotides are TGTGCCAGCACACATGGGCCCCATAATTCACCCCTCCACTTT. This codes for CASTHGPHNSPLHF.

The chain combines TRBV29-1 with TRBJ2-2; 7 nucleotides match TRBD2. CDR3 length equals 14 residues. Germline-derived CDR1 and CDR2 are SQVTM and ANQGSEA. With V trimmed by 3 bases and J by 0 bases, 1 base remained unmatched. CDR3 in amino acids: CSVEAGANTGELFF. CDR3 bases: TGCAGCGTTGAGGCGGGGGCGAACACCGGGGAGCTGTTTTTT.

Concerning this clonotype: At one boundary the junction diverges from the germline segment, which might be a read error. Written as DNA, the CDR3 is TGTGCCAGCAGCCAAGGTTTAACAGATACGCAGTATTTT. Protein: CASSQGLTDTQYF. This rearrangement joins TRBV4-1 to TRBJ2-3; D gene ambiguous. This CDR3 has 13 residues. Germline-derived CDR1 and CDR2 are MGHRA and YSYEKL.

This clonotype was found many times. V is TRBV7-2 and J is TRBJ2-3, with 8 bases lining up with TRBD1. The J segment lost 0 bases and the V segment lost 5 bases, leaving 7 bases of the junction unmatched. The germline V gene encodes CDR1 SGHTA and CDR2 FQGNSA. This CDR3 region has 16 residues. The CDR3 reads CASSRYRGRSTDTQYF. CDR3 bases: TGTGCCAGCAGCCGATACAGGGGGAGGAGCACAGATACGCAGTATTTT.

The CDR3 DNA follows: TGTGCCAGCAGTTACCTGGGAACACAAGAGACCCAGTACTTC. It translates to CASSYLGTQETQYF. V gene TRBV6-5 combines with J gene TRBJ2-5; D is ambiguous. CDR3 size: 14 residues. Germline V gene data show CDR1 as MNHEY and CDR2 as SVGAGI. The ends were cut back, 2 bases at V and 2 bases at J, with 9 bases in the middle.

This clonotype was observed a few times. V usage is TRBV7-8 and J usage is TRBJ1-6, with D possibly TRBD1 on 5 matching bases. There are 16 residues in the CDR3. The V gene's germline CDR1 is SGHVS and CDR2 FQNEAQ. Trimming stripped 4 bases from V and 9 bases from J, with 19 bases between. This chain's CDR3 is CASSYHLSGQGSPLHF. As DNA, the CDR3 is TGTGCCAGCAGCTACCATTTATCGGGGCAGGGTTCACCCCTCCACTTT. The variable domain in full, completed from reference TRBV7-8 and TRBJ1-6, reads GAGVSQSPRYKVAKRGQDVALRCDPISGHVSLFWYQQALGQGPEFLTYFQNEAQLDKSGLPSDRFFAERPEGSVSTLKIQRTQQEDSAVYLCASSYHLSGQGSPLHFGNGTRLTVT.